This T cell receptor beta chain was documented in a study of shared clonotypes between healthy human individuals (dated by TCRdb to about 2020). In the study overall: A few men and a couple of women, aged 18 to 49 years, made up the cohort. For each donor, three plates each were used for CD4 naive and CD4 memory, two plates were used for CD8 naive, and one plate was used for CD8 memory. To estimate repertoire size and how much clonotype sharing occurs between individuals, the study deeply sequenced the blood TCR repertoires of roughly 5 healthy adults. To increase sequencing depth and limit assay-specific biases, TCR repertoire library preparation and sequencing were carried out by different laboratories using diverse techniques. Between about 0.8 and 9.5 billion PBMCs per donor were obtained by leukapheresis. Study-level results and caveats: Approximately 4.8% of naive CD4, more than 3% of naive CD8, around 2.3% of memory CD4, and less than 0.45% of memory CD8 clonotypes were shared across a few donors. Naive subsets generally had larger estimated clonotype richness than memory subsets did. Rarefaction of sorted-subset datasets indicated incomplete sequencing despite the large sequencing depth. Because the study included a small number of donors, the genetic and exposure-history diversity represented was limited. Sampling was restricted to blood, and TCR repertoires in tissues likely differ from the TCR repertoires found in blood. Compared with non-shared clonotypes, the clonotypes found in all four sorted-subset donors had higher generation probabilities. Pairwise subsampling led to the expectation that sequencing depth would affect the degree of clonotype sharing among donors.

TCR CDR3 regions were amplified from genomic DNA by multiplex PCR using the deep immunoSEQ assay. Genomic DNA extracted from each cell subset was distributed evenly over all wells of several immunoSEQ 96-well plates, and each plate served as one replicate. For sorted subsets, each replicate PCR was loaded with 150 to 250 ng genomic DNA, equivalent to about 33,000 T cell genomes. Purified libraries were quantified with a Qubit 3.0 fluorometer, sized on a Bioanalyzer 2100, and re-quantified with the KAPA Library Quantification kit. Every immunoSEQ 96-well plate was sequenced on a dedicated single-read 150-cycle Illumina NextSeq 550 flow cell. The original pipeline was this. Because the immunoSEQ output held only junctional sequences and lacked quality scores, the filtering could not match the filtering applied to full-length reads. Sequences were annotated with PyIR, a Python wrapper for IgBLAST v1.9, using IMGT germline references to assign V/J genes and CDR3. Any read was removed if the V/J assignment was weak (E-value above 1e-6), the CDR3 was missing, or the read contained stop codons, out-of-frame junctions, or ambiguous translated residues. V3J clonotypes were defined as sequences sharing an identical inferred V gene, J gene, and CDR3 amino acid sequence. Percentage overlap between repertoires was calculated by dividing the number of shared unique clonotypes by the size of the smaller repertoire. RTK rarefaction, the Chao1 estimator, and Recon v2.1 estimates of unobserved clonotypes were used to assess repertoire richness. For all TCRbeta clonotypes obtained by the gDNA method from a few donors, generation probabilities were computed with OLGA. The source is immuneACCESS, and TCRdb retained only in-frame sequences with V and J called. Part of the clones is not carried over; for the studies checked, unresolved V genes explain less than half of this, and the remainder is unexplained. That table gives V, J and clone size, and the DNA gave D and trimming. The sample table shows hundreds of thousands of clones, and roughly 95% are seen once. Clones ranked in the top ten supply under 0.06% of the sample.

Including the terminal cysteine and phenylalanine, the CDR3 comprises 14 residues. Just the 42-base CDR3 DNA is kept, in frame starting at base 1. From V the trimming removes 5 bases and from J it removes 4 bases, while the gene matches leave 7 bases of the junction unaccounted for. CDR1 and CDR2, per the germline V gene, are SGHTA and FQGNSA. Comments on this clone: The antigen it recognizes is unknown. It has no much larger one-base neighbor in the sample; base qualities were not kept.

Donors were healthy HIV-negative adults with no recently reported acute infections or vaccinations. Every donor was a Caucasian adult living in Nashville, Tennessee, USA. Magnetic negative selection was used to enrich CD4+ T cells, after which naive cells were positively selected on CD45RA and the negative fraction became the memory subset. Blood was obtained by leukapheresis, after which PBMCs were separated by Ficoll-Histopaque density gradient centrifugation and cryopreserved in liquid nitrogen vapor phase. Analytical flow cytometry was used to check the purity and quantity of each magnetically sorted T cell population. From each sorted fraction, genomic DNA was isolated and quantified by UV absorbance on a Nanodrop 2000c.

The chain is assembled from TRBV7-2 and TRBJ2-5; 7 bases in between match TRBD1. The clonotype was recovered from a woman in her 30s in good health. The sequencing sample was made of naive CD4+ T cells sorted from blood. Sample cell subset or site, as interpreted from the label and publication: CD45RA+ positively selected. The DNA is TGTGCCAGCAGCATGAGACAGGGTCGAGAGACCCAGTACTTC. Translation gives CASSMRQGRETQYF.